The entry that follows covers one TCR beta chain sequence. The antigen remains undetermined. Other DNA sequences in the same sample also yield this CDR3. These data come from a study of cytomegalovirus exposure and HLA in healthy donors. These donors counted as nominally healthy when sampled, but unrecorded immune exposures were likely. With 60 Vbeta and 13 Jbeta primers, the PCR was carried out. Sequenced by immunoSEQ multiplex PCR; TCRdb stores in-frame clones only, minus some. The sample contains approximately 210,000 clones, about 80% of which appear only once. Between the trimmed V and J ends, which lost 2 bases and 3 bases, there was a span of 8 bases. This CDR3 is 13 amino acids long. Germline V gene data show CDR1 as SGHRS and CDR2 as YFSETQ. Study outcomes and limitations: A later analysis reportedly identified an Asian-associated ancestry cluster as carrying fewer N-insertions than the roughly 700-donor mean. Researchers reported in a later analysis that a missense DCLRE1C variant was tied to TCR beta V- and J-gene trimming. Several of the most significant clusters appeared, in a later analysis, to be linked to common viral pathogens.

Sequencing input: PBMCs. The clonotype comes from a male donor in good health and CMV-seronegative. The chain is built from TRBV5-1 and TRBJ1-1; the D gene is possibly TRBD1 (5 bases). CDR3 protein: CASSLGRDTEAFF. In DNA form, the CDR3 reads TGCGCCAGCAGCTTAGGCAGGGACACTGAAGCTTTCTTT.